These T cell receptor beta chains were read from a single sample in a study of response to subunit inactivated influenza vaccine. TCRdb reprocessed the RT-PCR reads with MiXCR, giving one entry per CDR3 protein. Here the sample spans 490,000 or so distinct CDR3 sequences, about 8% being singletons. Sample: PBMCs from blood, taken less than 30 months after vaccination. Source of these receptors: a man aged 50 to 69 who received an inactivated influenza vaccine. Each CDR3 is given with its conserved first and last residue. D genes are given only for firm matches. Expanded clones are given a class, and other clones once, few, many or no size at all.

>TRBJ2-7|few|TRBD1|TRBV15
CATSRPGQGYEQYF
TGTGCCACCAGCAGACCGGGACAGGGCTACGAGCAGTACTTC
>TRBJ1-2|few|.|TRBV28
CASSLAGNHNYGYTF
TGTGCCAGCAGTTTAGCAGGGAATCATAACTATGGCTACACCTTC
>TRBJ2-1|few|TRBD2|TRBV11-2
CASSLDWWRGVSNEQFF
TGTGCCAGCAGCTTAGATTGGTGGCGGGGGGTTAGTAATGAGCAGTTCTTC
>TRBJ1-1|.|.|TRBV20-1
CSARAGGTNTEAFF
TGCAGTGCTAGAGCGGGGGGCACTAACACTGAAGCTTTCTTT
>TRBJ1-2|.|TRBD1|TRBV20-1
CSATGTGGIFFGYTF
TGCAGTGCTACCGGGACAGGGGGAATATTTTTTGGCTACACCTTC
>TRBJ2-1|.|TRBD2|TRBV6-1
CASSSGITYNEQFF
TGTGCCAGCTCTAGCGGGATAACCTACAATGAGCAGTTCTTC
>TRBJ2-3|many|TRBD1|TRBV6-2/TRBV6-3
CASSYGTGDTDTQYF
TGTGCCAGCAGTTACGGGACAGGGGACACAGATACGCAGTATTTT
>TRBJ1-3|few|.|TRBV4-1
CASSQEAGSSGNTIYF
TGCGCCAGCAGCCAAGAAGCCGGCAGCTCTGGAAACACCATATATTTT
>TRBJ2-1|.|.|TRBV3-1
CASSQNGGYNEQFF
TGTGCCAGCAGCCAAAACGGGGGATACAATGAGCAGTTCTTC
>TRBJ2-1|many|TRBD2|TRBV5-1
CASSLGPAGGGNEQFF
TGCGCCAGCAGCTTGGGCCCAGCGGGAGGAGGCAATGAGCAGTTCTTC
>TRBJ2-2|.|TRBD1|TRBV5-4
CASSPGGDSTGELFF
TGTGCCAGCAGCCCCGGTGGGGACAGCACCGGGGAGCTGTTTTTT
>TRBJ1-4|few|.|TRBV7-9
CASSLGHPDEKLFF
TGTGCCAGCAGCCTGGGACATCCTGATGAAAAACTGTTTTTT
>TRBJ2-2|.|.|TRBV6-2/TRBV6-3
CASSYGRTVWTQVNTGELFF
TGTGCCAGCAGTTACGGTCGTACGGTGTGGACCCAAGTGAACACCGGGGAGCTGTTTTTT
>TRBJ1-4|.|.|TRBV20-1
CSARDHRRVTVF
TGCAGTGCTAGAGATCATCGACGAGTAACTGTTTTT
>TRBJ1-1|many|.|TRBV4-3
CASRGATEAFF
TGCGCCAGCCGGGGCGCGACTGAAGCTTTCTTT
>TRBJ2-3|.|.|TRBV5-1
CATRGSGDTQYF
TGCGCCACCAGGGGAAGCGGAGATACGCAGTATTTT
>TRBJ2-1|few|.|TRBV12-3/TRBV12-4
CASSLTQGPYNEQFF
TGTGCCAGCAGTTTAACCCAGGGTCCCTACAATGAGCAGTTCTTC
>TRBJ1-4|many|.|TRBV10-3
CAIREGRSEKLFF
TGTGCCATCAGGGAGGGACGTAGTGAAAAACTGTTTTTT
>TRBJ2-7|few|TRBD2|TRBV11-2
CASSLKRGGSSSYEQYF
TGTGCCAGCAGCTTAAAACGGGGGGGGTCCAGCTCCTACGAGCAGTACTTC
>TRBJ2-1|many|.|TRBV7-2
CASSLVAASYNEQFF
TGTGCCAGCAGCCTAGTCGCTGCCTCCTACAATGAGCAGTTCTTC
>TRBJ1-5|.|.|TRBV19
CASSIDQLGGRAQPQHF
TGTGCCAGTAGTATAGATCAACTCGGCGGACGGGCTCAGCCCCAGCATTTT
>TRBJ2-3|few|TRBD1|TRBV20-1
CSARLDRVFADTQYF
TGCAGTGCTAGGTTGGACAGGGTATTCGCAGATACGCAGTATTTT